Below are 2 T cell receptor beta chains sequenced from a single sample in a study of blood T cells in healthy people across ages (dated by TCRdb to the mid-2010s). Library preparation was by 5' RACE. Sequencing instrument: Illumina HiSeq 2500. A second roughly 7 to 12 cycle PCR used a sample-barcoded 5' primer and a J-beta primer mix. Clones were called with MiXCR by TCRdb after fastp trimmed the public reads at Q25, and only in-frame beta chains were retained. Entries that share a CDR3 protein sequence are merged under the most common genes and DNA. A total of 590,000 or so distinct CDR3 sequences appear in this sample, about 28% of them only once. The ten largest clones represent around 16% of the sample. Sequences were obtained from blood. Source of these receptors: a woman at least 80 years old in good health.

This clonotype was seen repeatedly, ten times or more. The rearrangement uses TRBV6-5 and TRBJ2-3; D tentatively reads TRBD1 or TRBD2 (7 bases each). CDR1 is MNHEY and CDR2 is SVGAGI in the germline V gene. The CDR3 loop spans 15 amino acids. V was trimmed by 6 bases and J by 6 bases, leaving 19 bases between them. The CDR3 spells CASSRGGLSGDTQYF. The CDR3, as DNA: TGTGCCAGCAGCAGGGGGGGTCTGAGCGGGGATACGCAGTATTTT.

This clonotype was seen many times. CDR3 in DNA: TGCAGTGCTAGAGGGGGGACTAGCGGGGGGTCTAGCTCCTACGAGCAGTACTTC. Its protein product is CSARGGTSGGSSSYEQYF. The J gene is TRBJ2-7, the V gene TRBV20-1; TRBD2 aligns across 15 bases. Trimming took 1 base from V and 0 from J; bases not matched to a gene: 7. This CDR3 has 18 residues. Per the germline V gene, CDR1 is DFQATT and CDR2 is SNEGSKA (reference sequence).